A single sample gave rise to the 14 T cell receptor beta chains below, sequenced in a study of PD-L1 blockade in urothelial cancer listed by TCRdb under 2017. The library was built by means of the immunoSEQ multiplex PCR assay. Entries here come from immuneACCESS through TCRdb and include only in-frame sequences with V and J called. Some clones fail to appear in such tables; in the studies checked, an unresolved V gene covers under half of the shortfall, and the cause of the remainder is unknown. In all, the sample holds 60,000 or so clones, and around 86% of those were seen once. Clones ranked in the top ten supply roughly 3.5% of the sample. Reading the label with the study, this specimen's time point is: pretreatment peripheral blood. The sequencing used PBMCs, collected around atezolizumab (anti-PD-L1) treatment. The receptors derive from a man aged 70-80 years with urothelial cancer.

This rearrangement joins TRBV28 to TRBJ1-2; maybe TRBD1 (6 bases). The CDR3 is made up of 14 amino acids. The ends were cut back, 7 bases at V and 4 bases at J, with 16 bases in the middle. CDR1 is MDHEN and CDR2 is SYDVKM in the germline V gene. The DNA for the CDR3 is TGTGCCAGCAATCCCCCGGGACAACTCTATGGCTACACCTTC. Its translation: CASNPPGQLYGYTF.

The J gene is TRBJ2-7, the V gene TRBV29-1, with 9 positions matching TRBD2. From germline, CDR1 is SQVTM and CDR2 ANQGSEA. The CDR3 extends over 12 amino acids. The CDR3 region is CSALGLAAEQYF. The CDR3 coding sequence is TGCAGTGCCCTGGGACTAGCCGCCGAGCAGTACTTC.

V and J are TRBV7-3 and TRBJ1-1; TRBD1 matches 7 bases. CDR3 length: 16 amino acids. V lost 5 bases, J lost 0 bases, and 9 bases stayed unmatched. Germline lookup yields CDR1 SGHTA and CDR2 FQGTGA. CDR3 DNA sequence: TGTGCCAGCAGCCCTCAACCGGGACAGTTGAACACTGAAGCTTTCTTT. Translated: CASSPQPGQLNTEAFF.

The rearrangement links TRBV5-5 to TRBJ2-5; 7 nucleotides align to TRBD2. Germline trimming cut 0 bases from V and 9 bases from J; bases unmatched to any gene: 5. Germline CDR1 and CDR2: SGHKS and YYEKEE (reference sequence). This CDR3 has 13 residues. The CDR3 region has the DNA TGTGCCAGCAGCTTGGTCCCTCGGGAGGCCCAGTACTTC. Its translation is CASSLVPREAQYF.

The chain carries TRBV7-3 and TRBJ2-3, with a tentative D call TRBD2 (6 bases). Trimming took off 1 base at V and 6 bases at J, with 11 bases between the two ends. The CDR3 is 14 residues long. Germline V CDR1 and CDR2: SGHTA, FQGTGA. The CDR3 protein is CASSLNLARDTQYF. The CDR3 nucleotides are TGTGCCAGCAGCTTAAACCTAGCGCGGGATACGCAGTATTTT.

This clone has a handful of counts. This same CDR3 is encoded by further DNA sequences in the sample. V gene TRBV18 combines with J gene TRBJ2-7; TRBD2 aligns across 11 bases. V shed 3 bases, J shed 3 bases, and the junction held 1 base outside the gene matches. Germline CDR1 KGHSH, CDR2 LQKENI. CDR3 length: 14 amino acids. In nucleotides, the CDR3 is TGTGCCAGCTCACCCGGGACTAGCGGCTACGAGCAGTACTTC. Residues: CASSPGTSGYEQYF.

This chain connects TRBV7-9 to TRBJ1-5; 9 bases align to TRBD1. The CDR3 consists of 15 residues. Looked up from germline, CDR1 is SEHNR and CDR2 is FQNEAQ (reference sequence). The trim removed 5 bases at V and 4 bases at J, leaving 6 bases unmatched. The CDR3 bases are TGTGCCAGCAGCCTAACAGGGGGCCCGAATCAGCCCCAGCATTTT. Its protein product is CASSLTGGPNQPQHF.

CDR3 protein: CASSPPGTSEGNEQFF. The CDR3, as DNA: TGTGCCAGCTCACCACCGGGGACTAGCGAGGGCAATGAGCAGTTCTTC. The chain recombines TRBV18 with TRBJ2-1; TRBD2 aligns across 10 bases. In germline, CDR1 is KGHSH, CDR2 LQKENI. The V and J ends lost 0 bases and 6 bases, in that order; junction bases with no gene match: 5. The CDR3 totals 16 residues.

This chain connects TRBV27 to TRBJ1-1; D gene ambiguous. The V and J ends lost 5 bases and 4 bases respectively, with 14 bases between them. Germline CDR1 MNHEY, CDR2 SMNVEV (reference sequence). This CDR3 has 14 amino acids. The DNA for the CDR3 is TGTGCCAGCAGTCCCGGGGAGGTCCCCACTGAAGCTTTCTTT. This gives the protein CASSPGEVPTEAFF.

The J gene is TRBJ2-1, the V gene TRBV2; possible D gene TRBD2, 6 bases. V lost 8 bases and J lost 10, with 24 bases in between. Germline-derived CDR1 and CDR2 are SNHLY and FYNNEI. The CDR3 is 15 amino acids. The DNA for the CDR3 is TGTGCCAGCGCCCGGGACTCCAACTATCTTGGGGAGCAGTTCTTC. It specifies CASARDSNYLGEQFF.

The V and J genes are TRBV19 and TRBJ2-3, with D perhaps TRBD1 (6 bases). CDR3 size: 15 residues. The ends were cut back, 3 bases at V and 2 bases at J, with 12 bases in the middle. Germline V gives CDR1 LNHDA, CDR2 SQIVND (reference sequence). The CDR3: CASSIDRRHTDTQYF. The CDR3, as DNA: TGTGCCAGTAGTATTGACAGGCGACACACAGATACGCAGTATTTT. The variable domain in full, completed from reference TRBV19 and TRBJ2-3, reads DGGITQSPKYLFRKEGQNVTLSCEQNLNHDAMYWYRQDPGQGLRLIYYSQIVNDFQKGDIAEGYSVSREKKESFPLTVTSAQKNPTAFYLCASSIDRRHTDTQYFGPGTRLTVL.

The rearrangement joins TRBV5-1 to TRBJ2-3; 7 bases are shared with TRBD1. Germline CDR1 and CDR2: SGHRS and YFSETQ. V dropped 2 bases and J dropped 7; count of bases not matched to a gene: 10. The CDR3 consists of 15 residues. In DNA, the CDR3 is TGCGCCAGCAGCTTTTCCGGGACAGCCACCAATACGCAGTATTTT. The encoded protein is CASSFSGTATNTQYF.

The rearrangement joins TRBV28 to TRBJ1-1; D call uncertain. Germline CDR1 reads MDHEN; CDR2 reads SYDVKM. V lost 2 bases and J lost 0, with 7 bases in between. The CDR3 loop spans 14 amino acids. DNA of the CDR3: TGTGCCAGCAGTTTACAGTTATTGAACACTGAAGCTTTCTTT. Encoded protein: CASSLQLLNTEAFF.

Comments on this clone: Other DNA sequences in this sample translate to the same CDR3. The V and J genes are TRBV11-3 and TRBJ2-3, with D possibly matching TRBD2 (5 bases). Trimming shortened V by 2 bases and J by 2 bases, and 8 bases separated the two germline ends. The CDR3 is 14 amino acids. Per the germline V gene, CDR1 is SGHNT and CDR2 is YENEEA. The CDR3 loop reads CASSLLADTDTQYF. The CDR3 nucleotides are TGTGCCAGCAGCTTACTAGCAGACACAGATACGCAGTATTTT.